The 7 T cell receptor beta chains reported below all come from one sample, sequenced in a study of blood T cell repertoires in COVID-19. Assay: immunoSEQ multiplex PCR; the TCRdb copy retains only in-frame clones and omits some. The sample contains approximately 200,000 clones, 65% to 85% of which appear only once. Source material: PBMCs or T cells enriched from blood (not recorded which). The receptors were gathered from a man aged 40-50 years who had recovered from COVID-19.

V is TRBV3-1 (or the pseudogene TRBV3-2) and J is TRBJ1-6; D might be TRBD1 (6 bases). Trimming stripped 3 bases from V and 8 bases from J, with 14 bases between. The germline gives CDR1 LGHDT, CDR2 YNNKEL (reference sequence). CDR3 length: 15 amino acids. The CDR3 protein is CASSHPGTSDSPLHF. The CDR3, as DNA: TGTGCCAGCAGCCACCCCGGGACAAGCGATTCACCCCTCCACTTT.

This clone appeared a few times. This chain links TRBV11-2 with TRBJ1-1, with D tentatively TRBD1 (5 bases). The CDR3 length is 15 residues. Germline values: CDR1 SGHAT, CDR2 FQNNGV. V dropped 6 bases and J dropped 0 bases, with 14 bases sitting between them. The CDR3 region has the DNA TGTGCCAGCAGTAATCTAAGACAGTTGAACACTGAAGCTTTCTTT. Its protein product is CASSNLRQLNTEAFF.

The gene calls are TRBV18 and TRBJ2-7, with D tentatively TRBD1 (5 bases). Per the germline V gene, CDR1 is KGHSH and CDR2 is LQKENI. The ends were cut back, 1 base at V and 5 bases at J, with 9 bases in the middle. The CDR3 has 13 amino acids. CDR3 DNA sequence: TGTGCCAGCTCACCACTTAAGGGGAACGAGCAGTACTTC. Protein sequence: CASSPLKGNEQYF.

The V call is TRBV4-1, the J call TRBJ2-2, with 7 bases matching TRBD2. The CDR3 contains 16 residues. Germline V gene sequence: CDR1 MGHRA, CDR2 YSYEKL. Unmatched junction bases numbered 5, after V lost 4 bases and J lost 0 bases. CDR3 nucleotide sequence: TGCGCCAGCAGCCCCCGGGGGGAGGCGAACACCGGGGAGCTGTTTTTT. Translated, it gives CASSPRGEANTGELFF.

This chain links TRBV3-1 (or the pseudogene TRBV3-2) with TRBJ1-6; 8 bases align to TRBD1. Germline values: CDR1 LGHDT, CDR2 YNNKEL (reference sequence). The CDR3 contains 13 residues. Trimming at V came to 6 bases and at J to 8 bases, leaving 3 bases not matched to a gene. CDR3 nucleotide sequence: TGTGCCAGCAGAGGACAGGGTGATTCACCCCTCCACTTT. Its translation: CASRGQGDSPLHF.

This rearrangement joins TRBV5-5 to TRBJ2-5, with D perhaps TRBD1 (6 bases). Germline CDR1 SGHKS, CDR2 YYEKEE (reference sequence). This CDR3 contains 14 residues. The ends were cut back, 0 bases at V and 2 bases at J, with 8 bases in the middle. The CDR3 nucleotides are TGTGCCAGCAGCTTGGTGACAGGTCAAGAGACCCAGTACTTC. It yields the protein CASSLVTGQETQYF.

The chain uses TRBV27 and TRBJ2-5; D ambiguous. The CDR3 contains 13 residues. V was shortened by 4 bases and J by 3 bases, with 9 bases between the two germline ends. CDR1 is MNHEY, CDR2 SMNVEV, per germline (reference sequence). The CDR3 loop is CASSSLHEETQYF. In nucleotides, the CDR3 is TGTGCCAGCAGTTCATTACACGAAGAGACCCAGTACTTC.